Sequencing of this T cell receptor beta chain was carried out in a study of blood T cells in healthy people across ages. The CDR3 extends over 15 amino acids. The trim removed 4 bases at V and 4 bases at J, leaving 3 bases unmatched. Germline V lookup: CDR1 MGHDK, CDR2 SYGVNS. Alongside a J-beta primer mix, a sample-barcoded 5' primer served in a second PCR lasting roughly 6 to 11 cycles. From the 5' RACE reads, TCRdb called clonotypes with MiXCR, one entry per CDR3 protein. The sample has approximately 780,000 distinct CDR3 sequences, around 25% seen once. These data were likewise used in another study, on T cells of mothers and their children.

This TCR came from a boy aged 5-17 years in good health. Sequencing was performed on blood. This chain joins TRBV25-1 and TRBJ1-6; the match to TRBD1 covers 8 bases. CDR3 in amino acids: CASSAGQAYNSPLHF. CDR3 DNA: TGTGCCAGCAGTGCGGGACAGGCTTATAATTCACCCCTCCACTTT.